Listed below are T cell receptor beta chains from one sample, sequenced in a study of shared clonotypes between healthy human individuals. Measured with immunoSEQ multiplex PCR; TCRdb has only the in-frame clones, and not every one. The sample holds 650,000 to 750,000 clones, less than 80% seen once. Sequenced material: memory CD4+ T cells sorted from blood. The receptors were sampled from a woman in her 30s in good health. Both conserved end residues are part of each CDR3. The D gene is left open where the match is weak. Only part of the rows carry a size: once, few, many, or a class if the clone is expanded.

J gene: TRBJ2-2; V gene: TRBV5-1; clone size: NA; D gene: NA; CDR3 protein: CASSPSSTGELFF; CDR3 DNA: TGCGCCAGCAGCCCCTCCTCCACCGGGGAGCTGTTTTTT
J gene: TRBJ2-7; V gene: TRBV5-1; clone size: NA; D gene: TRBD2; CDR3 protein: CASSRMTSGVSYEQYF; CDR3 DNA: TGCGCCAGCAGTCGAATGACTAGCGGGGTCTCCTACGAGCAGTACTTC
J gene: TRBJ2-7; V gene: TRBV7-2; clone size: once; D gene: NA; CDR3 protein: CASSLGGAGVYEQYF; CDR3 DNA: TGTGCCAGCAGCTTAGGCGGGGCAGGGGTCTACGAGCAGTACTTC
J gene: TRBJ1-1; V gene: TRBV28; clone size: NA; D gene: NA; CDR3 protein: CASRSGMNTEAFF; CDR3 DNA: TGTGCCAGCAGGTCCGGGATGAACACTGAAGCTTTCTTT
J gene: TRBJ1-2; V gene: TRBV4-1; clone size: NA; D gene: TRBD1; CDR3 protein: CASSRIQGLGYTF; CDR3 DNA: TGCGCCAGCAGCCGGATACAGGGGTTAGGCTACACCTTC
J gene: TRBJ2-7; V gene: TRBV6-5; clone size: NA; D gene: NA; CDR3 protein: CASSYSGTGPYEQYF; CDR3 DNA: TGTGCCAGCAGTTACTCCGGGACGGGACCTTACGAGCAGTACTTC
J gene: TRBJ2-7; V gene: TRBV2; clone size: few; D gene: NA; CDR3 protein: CASSEWRWTQAYEQYF; CDR3 DNA: TGTGCCAGCAGCGAGTGGCGGTGGACACAAGCCTACGAGCAGTACTTC
J gene: TRBJ2-5; V gene: TRBV28; clone size: few; D gene: TRBD2; CDR3 protein: CASSDQLAGQETQYF; CDR3 DNA: TGTGCCAGCAGTGACCAGTTAGCGGGACAAGAGACCCAGTACTTC
J gene: TRBJ1-3; V gene: TRBV18; clone size: NA; D gene: NA; CDR3 protein: CASSLPSDAFSGNTIYF; CDR3 DNA: TGTGCCAGCTCCCTTCCCTCAGACGCTTTCTCTGGAAACACCATATATTTT
J gene: TRBJ2-7; V gene: TRBV27; clone size: NA; D gene: NA; CDR3 protein: CASSLQPRLEQYF; CDR3 DNA: TGTGCCAGCAGTCTCCAACCCCGCCTCGAGCAGTACTTC
J gene: TRBJ2-1; V gene: TRBV27; clone size: NA; D gene: TRBD2; CDR3 protein: CASTSTGGRAFYEQFF; CDR3 DNA: TGTGCCAGCACCTCCACGGGCGGGAGGGCCTTCTATGAGCAGTTCTTC
J gene: TRBJ2-7; V gene: TRBV7-9; clone size: NA; D gene: NA; CDR3 protein: CASSLASSYEQYF; CDR3 DNA: TGTGCCAGCAGCTTAGCTAGCAGCTACGAGCAGTACTTC
J gene: TRBJ1-2; V gene: TRBV25-1; clone size: NA; D gene: TRBD1; CDR3 protein: CASSSSYGTADYGYTF; CDR3 DNA: TGTGCCAGCAGTAGTTCGTACGGGACAGCGGACTATGGCTACACCTTC
J gene: TRBJ2-4; V gene: TRBV6-6; clone size: NA; D gene: NA; CDR3 protein: CASSYSRGAKNIQYF; CDR3 DNA: TGTGCCAGCAGTTACTCGAGGGGAGCCAAAAACATTCAGTACTTC
J gene: TRBJ1-2; V gene: TRBV5-1; clone size: NA; D gene: NA; CDR3 protein: CASSPDKVNYGYTF; CDR3 DNA: TGCGCCAGCAGTCCGGACAAGGTTAACTATGGCTACACCTTC
J gene: TRBJ2-7; V gene: TRBV5-5; clone size: NA; D gene: TRBD2; CDR3 protein: CASSLLAGEGSGQYF; CDR3 DNA: TGTGCCAGCAGCCTATTAGCGGGAGAGGGCTCCGGGCAGTACTTC
J gene: TRBJ2-1; V gene: TRBV27; clone size: NA; D gene: NA; CDR3 protein: CASTQKGNYRNEQFF; CDR3 DNA: TGTGCCAGCACCCAAAAAGGGAACTACCGAAATGAGCAGTTCTTC
J gene: TRBJ2-5; V gene: TRBV11-2; clone size: NA; D gene: NA; CDR3 protein: CASSLNQEETQYF; CDR3 DNA: TGTGCCAGCAGCTTAAACCAGGAGGAGACCCAGTACTTC
J gene: TRBJ1-3; V gene: TRBV29-1; clone size: NA; D gene: NA; CDR3 protein: CSVEDRNSNTIYF; CDR3 DNA: TGCAGCGTTGAAGATCGCAATAGTAACACCATATATTTT
J gene: TRBJ1-5; V gene: TRBV15; clone size: NA; D gene: TRBD1; CDR3 protein: CATSRGGTEVQPQHF; CDR3 DNA: TGTGCCACCAGCAGAGGAGGGACAGAGGTTCAGCCCCAGCATTTT
J gene: TRBJ1-2; V gene: TRBV27; clone size: few; D gene: TRBD1; CDR3 protein: CASSGWTGDNYGYTF; CDR3 DNA: TGTGCCAGCAGTGGCTGGACAGGGGACAACTATGGCTACACCTTC
J gene: TRBJ2-3; V gene: TRBV7-9; clone size: few; D gene: TRBD2; CDR3 protein: CASSALERGIRNTQYF; CDR3 DNA: TGTGCCAGCAGCGCCCTTGAGCGGGGGATACGTAATACGCAGTATTTT
J gene: TRBJ2-2; V gene: TRBV9; clone size: NA; D gene: TRBD2; CDR3 protein: CASSPVGSGRPFSTGELFF; CDR3 DNA: TGTGCCAGCAGCCCCGTGGGTAGCGGGAGGCCTTTTAGCACCGGGGAGCTGTTTTTT
J gene: TRBJ2-3; V gene: TRBV4-1; clone size: NA; D gene: NA; CDR3 protein: CASSQVGADTQYF; CDR3 DNA: TGCGCCAGCAGCCAAGTAGGGGCCGATACGCAGTATTTT
J gene: TRBJ2-1; V gene: TRBV18; clone size: NA; D gene: TRBD2; CDR3 protein: CASSSGLAGVVQFF; CDR3 DNA: TGTGCCAGCTCATCCGGACTAGCGGGAGTGGTGCAGTTCTTC
J gene: TRBJ2-7; V gene: TRBV5-1; clone size: few; D gene: TRBD2; CDR3 protein: CASSLGFQRGDEQYF; CDR3 DNA: TGCGCCAGCAGCTTGGGGTTCCAGCGGGGGGACGAGCAGTACTTC
J gene: TRBJ1-1; V gene: TRBV6-1; clone size: NA; D gene: NA; CDR3 protein: CASSELGGTEAFF; CDR3 DNA: TGTGCCAGCAGTGAATTAGGGGGCACTGAAGCTTTCTTT
J gene: TRBJ2-5; V gene: TRBV29-1; clone size: once; D gene: TRBD2; CDR3 protein: CSVGGLAGRETQYF; CDR3 DNA: TGCAGCGTGGGTGGACTAGCGGGGCGGGAGACCCAGTACTTC
J gene: TRBJ2-3; V gene: TRBV10-1; clone size: few; D gene: NA; CDR3 protein: CASSGGLSTDTQYF; CDR3 DNA: TGCGCCAGCAGTGGGGGACTCAGCACAGATACGCAGTATTTT